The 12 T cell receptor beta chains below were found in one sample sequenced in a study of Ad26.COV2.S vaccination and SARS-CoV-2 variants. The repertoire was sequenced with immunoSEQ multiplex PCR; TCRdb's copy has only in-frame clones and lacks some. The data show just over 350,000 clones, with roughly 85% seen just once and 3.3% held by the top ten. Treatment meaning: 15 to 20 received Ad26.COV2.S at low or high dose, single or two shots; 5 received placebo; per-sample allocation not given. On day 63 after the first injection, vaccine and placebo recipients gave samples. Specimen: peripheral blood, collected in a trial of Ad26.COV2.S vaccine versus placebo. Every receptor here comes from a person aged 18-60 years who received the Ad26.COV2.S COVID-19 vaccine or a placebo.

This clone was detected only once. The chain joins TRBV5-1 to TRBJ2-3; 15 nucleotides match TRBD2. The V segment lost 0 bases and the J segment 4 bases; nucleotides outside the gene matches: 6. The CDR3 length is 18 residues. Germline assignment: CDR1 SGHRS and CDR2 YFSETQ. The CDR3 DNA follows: TGCGCCAGCAGCTTGGGAGGGACTAGCGGGGGGCAGGCAGATACGCAGTATTTT. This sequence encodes CASSLGGTSGGQADTQYF.

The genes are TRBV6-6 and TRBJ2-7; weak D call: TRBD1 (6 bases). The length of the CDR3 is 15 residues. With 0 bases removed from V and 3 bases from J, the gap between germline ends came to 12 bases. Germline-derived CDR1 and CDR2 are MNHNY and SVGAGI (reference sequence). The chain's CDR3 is CASSYSQGGDYEQYF. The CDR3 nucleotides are TGTGCCAGCAGTTACTCACAGGGTGGAGACTACGAGCAGTACTTC.

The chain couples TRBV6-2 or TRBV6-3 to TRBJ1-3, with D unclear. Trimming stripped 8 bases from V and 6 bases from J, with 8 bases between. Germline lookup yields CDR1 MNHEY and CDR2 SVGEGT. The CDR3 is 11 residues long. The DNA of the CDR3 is TGTGCCAGCCGCCCGGAAAACACCATATATTTT. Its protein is CASRPENTIYF.

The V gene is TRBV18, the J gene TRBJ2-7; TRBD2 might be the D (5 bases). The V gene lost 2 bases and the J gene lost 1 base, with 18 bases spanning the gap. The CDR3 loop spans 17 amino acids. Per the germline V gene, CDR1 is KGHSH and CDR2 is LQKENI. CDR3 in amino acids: CASSPATLIGGSYEQYF. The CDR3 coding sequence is TGTGCCAGCTCACCAGCTACCCTCATAGGAGGTTCCTACGAGCAGTACTTC.

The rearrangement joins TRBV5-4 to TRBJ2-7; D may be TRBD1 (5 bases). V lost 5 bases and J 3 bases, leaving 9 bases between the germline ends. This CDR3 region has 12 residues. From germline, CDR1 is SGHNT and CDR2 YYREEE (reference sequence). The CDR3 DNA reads TGTGCCAGCAGAGGGGCGGACTACGAGCAGTACTTC. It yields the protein CASRGADYEQYF.

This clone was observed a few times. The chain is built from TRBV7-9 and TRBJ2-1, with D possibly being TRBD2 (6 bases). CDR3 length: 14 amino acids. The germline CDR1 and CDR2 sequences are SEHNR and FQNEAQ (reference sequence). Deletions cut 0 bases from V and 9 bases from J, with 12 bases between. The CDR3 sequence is CASSLAGGGSEQFF. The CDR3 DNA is TGTGCCAGCAGCTTAGCGGGAGGAGGCAGTGAGCAGTTCTTC.

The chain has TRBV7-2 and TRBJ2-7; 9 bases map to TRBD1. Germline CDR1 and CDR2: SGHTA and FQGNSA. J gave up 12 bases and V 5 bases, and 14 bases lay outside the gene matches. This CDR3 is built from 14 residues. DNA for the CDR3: TGTGCCAGCAGCCCCCCCGGACAGGGGCGTTTTGGGTACTTC. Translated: CASSPPGQGRFGYF.

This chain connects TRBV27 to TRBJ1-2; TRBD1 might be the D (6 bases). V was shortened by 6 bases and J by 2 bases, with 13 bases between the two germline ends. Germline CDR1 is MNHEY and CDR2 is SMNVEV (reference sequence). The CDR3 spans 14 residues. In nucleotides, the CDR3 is TGTGCCAGCAGCAAAGCCACAGGGAACTATGGCTACACCTTC. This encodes CASSKATGNYGYTF.

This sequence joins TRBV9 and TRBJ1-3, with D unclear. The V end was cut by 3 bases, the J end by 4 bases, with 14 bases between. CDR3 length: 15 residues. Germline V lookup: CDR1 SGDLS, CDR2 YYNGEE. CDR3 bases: TGTGCCAGCAGCGCGGGATCTTTAGAGGGAAACACCATATATTTT. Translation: CASSAGSLEGNTIYF. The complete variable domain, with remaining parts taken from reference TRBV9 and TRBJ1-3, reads DSGVTQTPKHLITATGQRVTLRCSPRSGDLSVYWYQQSLDQGLQFLIQYYNGEERAKGNILERFSAQQFPDLHSELNLSSLELGDSALYFCASSAGSLEGNTIYFGEGSWLTVV.

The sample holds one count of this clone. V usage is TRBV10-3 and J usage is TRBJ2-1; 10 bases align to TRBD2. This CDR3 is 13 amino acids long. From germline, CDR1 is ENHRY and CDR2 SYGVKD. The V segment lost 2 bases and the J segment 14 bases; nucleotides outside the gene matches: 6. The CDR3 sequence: CAISEASGGPEFF. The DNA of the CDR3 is TGTGCCATCAGTGAGGCTAGCGGGGGACCGGAGTTCTTC.

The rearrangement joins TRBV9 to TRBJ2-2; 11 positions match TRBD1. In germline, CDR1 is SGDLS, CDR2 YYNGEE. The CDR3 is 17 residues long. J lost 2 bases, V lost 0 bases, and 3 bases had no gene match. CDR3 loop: CASSVVGTGGNTGELFF. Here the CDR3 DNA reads TGTGCCAGCAGCGTAGTAGGGACAGGGGGTAACACCGGGGAGCTGTTTTTT.

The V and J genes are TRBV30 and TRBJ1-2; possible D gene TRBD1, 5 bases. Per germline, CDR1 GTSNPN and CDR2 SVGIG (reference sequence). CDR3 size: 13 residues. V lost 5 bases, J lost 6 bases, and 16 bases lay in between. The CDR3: CAWDDGRGDGYTF. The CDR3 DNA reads TGTGCCTGGGACGACGGCCGGGGCGATGGCTACACCTTC.